This passage covers 27 T cell receptor beta chains from one sample sequenced in a study of regulatory T cells in long-lasting Graves disease. Documented time point: newly diagnosed GD, antithyroid drugs for less than 3 months. RNA extracted from PBMCs served as the sequencing template. Arm-PCR of CDR3 regions and iRepertoire HTBI primers were the basis on which TCR beta libraries were built. TCRdb reprocessed the multiplex PCR reads with MiXCR, giving one entry per CDR3 protein. Of some 400,000 distinct CDR3 sequences in the sample, more than 13% were seen once. These data are also associated with another study on T cells in Graves' hyperthyroidism and ophthalmopathy.

The sequences come from peripheral blood mononuclear cells (PBMCs), collected at new diagnosis, from a patient treated with antithyroid drugs. The receptors come from a woman aged 25 to 39 with Graves disease.

This clonotype was counted at least ten times. The rearrangement uses TRBV18 and TRBJ2-7; 9 positions agree with TRBD1. The CDR3 extends over 14 amino acids. Germline assignment: CDR1 KGHSH and CDR2 LQKENI. After removal of 0 bases from V and 6 bases from J, the junction contained 3 bases not matched to a gene. CDR3 loop: CASSPPGTGSEQYF. Here the CDR3 DNA reads TGTGCCAGCTCACCACCTGGGACAGGGAGCGAGCAGTACTTC.

This clonotype was observed many times. The chain combines TRBV2 with TRBJ1-5; D is perhaps TRBD1 (6 bases). With 6 bases removed from V and 2 bases from J, the gap between germline ends came to 17 bases. Germline V gene sequence: CDR1 SNHLY, CDR2 FYNNEI. CDR3 length: 16 amino acids. Here the CDR3 DNA reads TGTGCCAGCAGCCCAACGGGGGGCTATGGCAATCAGCCCCAGCATTTT. It encodes CASSPTGGYGNQPQHF.

This chain joins TRBV28 and TRBJ1-2; no firm D call. V shed 2 bases and J shed 4 bases, with 5 bases lying between them. The CDR3 is 12 amino acids. Germline V CDR1 and CDR2: MDHEN, SYDVKM. CDR3 in DNA: TGTGCCAGCAGTTTACTCTTCTATGGCTACACCTTC. Encoded protein: CASSLLFYGYTF.

The chain joins TRBV30 to TRBJ2-7; TRBD2 matches at 8 bases. Germline V gene data show CDR1 as GTSNPN and CDR2 as SVGIG (reference sequence). Trimming at V came to 8 bases and at J to 5 bases, leaving 11 bases not matched to a gene. The CDR3 totals 13 residues. CDR3 sequence: CAETTSGTHEQYF. CDR3 nucleotide sequence: TGTGCCGAAACCACTAGCGGAACACACGAGCAGTACTTC.

This clonotype was found many times. The V and J genes are TRBV20-1 and TRBJ1-2, with TRBD1 as a possible D gene (6 bases). V lost 0 bases and J lost 4, with 18 bases in between. Germline lookup yields CDR1 DFQATT and CDR2 SNEGSKA (reference sequence). CDR3 length equals 16 residues. DNA for the CDR3: TGCAGTGCTAGAGATGAGTCCCGGGACACGATCTATGGCTACACCTTC. It yields the protein CSARDESRDTIYGYTF.

This clonotype was seen repeatedly, ten times or more. The chain couples TRBV13 to TRBJ2-5; 7 nucleotides align to TRBD1. The CDR3 consists of 14 residues. The V gene end was trimmed by 4 bases and the J gene end by 1 base; junction bases not matched to a gene: 3. The germline gives CDR1 PRHDT, CDR2 FYEKMQ (reference sequence). In DNA form, the CDR3 reads TGTGCCAGCAGCTCCTCAGGGGGCCAAGAGACCCAGTACTTC. Its translation is CASSSSGGQETQYF.

This clonotype turned up a few times. The rearrangement uses TRBV29-1 and TRBJ2-1, with TRBD2 matching over 11 bases. Trimming took 2 bases from V and 3 from J; bases not matched to a gene: 3. The germline V gene encodes CDR1 SQVTM and CDR2 ANQGSEA. The CDR3 length is 15 residues. Here the CDR3 DNA reads TGCAGCGTTGAATCTAGCGGGAGGAGCTACAATGAGCAGTTCTTC. This translates into CSVESSGRSYNEQFF.

There are many counts of this clonotype. The chain employs TRBV6-1 and TRBJ2-7; D is perhaps TRBD2 (6 bases). Germline V gene lookup returns CDR1 MNHNS and CDR2 SASEGT. Between the trimmed V and J ends, which lost 7 bases and 0 bases, there was a span of 16 bases. The CDR3 is 15 residues long. The chain's CDR3 is CASTTGGLLSYEQYF. In DNA form, the CDR3 reads TGTGCCAGCACCACCGGGGGTCTTCTCTCCTACGAGCAGTACTTC.

The sample holds many counts of this clonotype. V and J are TRBV5-4 and TRBJ2-7; D ambiguous. The germline gives CDR1 SGHNT, CDR2 YYREEE (reference sequence). The CDR3 has 15 residues. V dropped 4 bases and J dropped 4 bases, with 18 bases sitting between them. The CDR3 DNA is TGTGCCAGCAGCGTGAACCCGACTCTTAGTTACGAGCAGTACTTC. Encoded protein: CASSVNPTLSYEQYF.

The chain carries TRBV20-1 and TRBJ2-7; 7 nucleotides align to TRBD2. Germline values: CDR1 DFQATT, CDR2 SNEGSKA (reference sequence). The CDR3 has 15 residues. The trim removed 1 base at V and 3 bases at J, leaving 9 bases unmatched. Here the CDR3 reads CSARGPGLRNYEQYF. The CDR3 nucleotides are TGCAGTGCTAGAGGGCCGGGACTACGAAACTACGAGCAGTACTTC.

This clonotype was counted between two and nine times. The rearrangement uses TRBV20-1 and TRBJ2-3; 10 nucleotides align to TRBD2. The ends lost 4 bases at V and 7 bases at J; junction bases unmatched: 5. Germline V CDR1 and CDR2: DFQATT, SNEGSKA (reference sequence). The CDR3 loop spans 13 amino acids. The CDR3 region is CSATSGSHYTQYF. In DNA form, the CDR3 reads TGCAGTGCTACTAGCGGGAGCCACTATACGCAGTATTTT.

This clonotype was observed many times. The V gene is TRBV29-1, the J gene TRBJ2-7; 11 bases match TRBD2. This CDR3 is 16 amino acids long. Trimming at V came to 4 bases and at J to 2 bases, leaving 10 bases not matched to a gene. Germline lookup yields CDR1 SQVTM and CDR2 ANQGSEA. The chain's CDR3 is CSVGAASGRSAYEQYF. CDR3 DNA: TGCAGCGTTGGAGCCGCTAGCGGGAGGAGTGCCTACGAGCAGTACTTC.

This clonotype was recorded many times. The genes are TRBV13 and TRBJ2-5, with D uncertain. Trimming took 7 bases from V and 3 from J, leaving 15 bases between them. CDR3 length: 14 amino acids. CDR1 PRHDT and CDR2 FYEKMQ come from the germline V gene (reference sequence). CDR3 residues: CASTDGMPKETQYF. DNA of the CDR3: TGTGCCAGCACCGATGGAATGCCGAAAGAGACCCAGTACTTC.

In the case of this clonotype: Just one base apart from a much larger clone, this may be a read error. The chain is built from TRBV6-5 and TRBJ2-3; TRBD2 agrees at 10 bases. V gave up 2 bases and J gave up 3 bases; unmatched junction bases: 2. The germline V gene has CDR1 MNHEY and CDR2 SVGAGI. The CDR3 has 15 residues. DNA for the CDR3: TGTGCCAGCAGTTACGGGACTAGCGAGACAGATACGCAGTATTTT. The encoded protein is CASSYGTSETDTQYF.

This clonotype has just a few counts. The junction shows a germline mismatch at one end, possibly a read error. The J gene is TRBJ1-1, the V gene TRBV5-1; 11 bases align to TRBD1. The CDR3 is 15 residues long. The germline CDR1 and CDR2 sequences are SGHRS and YFSETQ. The CDR3 region has the DNA TGCGCCAGCCGCTTGACCGGGACAGGGGGCACTGAAGCTTTCTTT. Translation gives CASRLTGTGGTEAFF.

This clonotype was seen more than once but under ten times. The chain uses TRBV2 and TRBJ1-6; possible D gene TRBD1, 5 bases. The V and J ends lost 7 bases and 0 bases respectively, with 10 bases between them. Germline lookup yields CDR1 SNHLY and CDR2 FYNNEI. The CDR3 has 15 residues. In nucleotides, the CDR3 is TGTGCCAGCAAAGACGGGACCTCCTATAATTCACCCCTCCACTTT. It specifies CASKDGTSYNSPLHF.

There are a few counts of this clonotype. V gene TRBV4-1 combines with J gene TRBJ2-4, with D perhaps being TRBD1 or TRBD2 (5 bases each). The V end lost 0 bases, the J end lost 2 bases, and 11 bases lay between the germline ends. Germline assignment: CDR1 MGHRA and CDR2 YSYEKL. CDR3 length: 16 residues. CDR3 sequence (DNA): TGCGCCAGCAGCCAAGACGTGACGGGGCCCAAAAACATTCAGTACTTC. Protein product: CASSQDVTGPKNIQYF.

This clonotype was seen many times. V is TRBV27 and J is TRBJ2-5; D perhaps matches TRBD1 (5 bases). Looked up from germline, CDR1 is MNHEY and CDR2 is SMNVEV (reference sequence). With 5 bases removed from V and 1 base from J, the gap between germline ends came to 11 bases. The CDR3 loop spans 14 amino acids. CDR3 protein: CASSLSRVQETQYF. The CDR3, as DNA: TGTGCCAGCAGTCTAAGCAGGGTCCAAGAGACCCAGTACTTC.

The genes are TRBV5-4 and TRBJ2-1, with D perhaps matching TRBD2 (5 bases). V lost 0 bases, J lost 15 bases, and 19 bases lay in between. CDR3 length: 14 amino acids. The germline CDR1 and CDR2 sequences are SGHNT and YYREEE (reference sequence). The DNA of the CDR3 is TGTGCCAGCAGCTTGGAGGCCGGATCACCCGAGGGGTTCTTC. It yields the protein CASSLEAGSPEGFF.

V and J are TRBV24-1 and TRBJ2-5; unclear D gene. CDR1 and CDR2 (germline): KGHDR, SFDVKD. Deletions cut 5 bases from V and 0 bases from J, with 18 bases between. This CDR3 is built from 17 residues. The chain's CDR3 is CATSVTDHQTYQETQYF. The CDR3 bases are TGTGCCACCAGTGTCACGGACCACCAAACTTACCAAGAGACCCAGTACTTC.

The rearrangement joins TRBV20-1 to TRBJ2-7, with TRBD2 matching 12 bases. V gave up 3 bases and J gave up 2 bases; unmatched junction bases: 11. This CDR3 contains 17 residues. Germline assignment: CDR1 DFQATT and CDR2 SNEGSKA (reference sequence). CDR3 in DNA: TGCAGTGCTAGGGCAGGGGGCAGGACTAGCGGGGCCTACGAGCAGTACTTC. Amino acid sequence: CSARAGGRTSGAYEQYF.

This clonotype was found many times. V and J are TRBV11-3 and TRBJ2-7; TRBD2 might be the D (5 bases). Germline loops: CDR1 SGHNT, CDR2 YENEEA. The CDR3 is 16 amino acids. The germline V and J ends were trimmed by 5 bases and 1 base, with 18 bases remaining between them. CDR3 bases: TGTGCCAGCAGCGATATACTAGGCGGACCTTCCTACGAGCAGTACTTC. This translates into CASSDILGGPSYEQYF.

CDR3 sequence: CASSMVAGDYYEQYF. The CDR3, as DNA: TGTGCCAGTAGTATGGTGGCCGGGGACTACTACGAGCAGTACTTC. The chain recombines TRBV19 with TRBJ2-7, with 7 bases aligning to TRBD2. Germline V gene sequence: CDR1 LNHDA, CDR2 SQIVND (reference sequence). The CDR3 is made up of 15 amino acids. Trimming at V came to 3 bases and at J to 3 bases, leaving 8 bases not matched to a gene.

This clonotype was seen a few times. The V and J genes are TRBV12-3 or TRBV12-4 and TRBJ2-1, with TRBD2 matching over 11 bases. Trimming removed 5 bases from V and 15 bases from J; junction bases left unmatched: 15. The CDR3 totals 15 residues. The CDR3 spells CASSPPQTSGTMRFF. Written as DNA, the CDR3 is TGTGCCAGCAGTCCACCCCAGACTAGCGGGACTATGCGGTTCTTC.

The V call is TRBV7-8, the J call TRBJ2-1, with D perhaps being TRBD1 or TRBD2 (5 bases each). Trimming shortened V by 5 bases and J by 5 bases, and 13 bases separated the two germline ends. This CDR3 has 14 amino acids. The germline gives CDR1 SGHVS, CDR2 FQNEAQ. DNA for the CDR3: TGTGCCAGCAGCCGGGGCCGGACTGACAATGAGCAGTTCTTC. Its translation: CASSRGRTDNEQFF.

This clonotype was observed many times. This rearrangement joins TRBV12-3 or TRBV12-4 to TRBJ2-1; 8 bases line up with TRBD2. Trimming took 7 bases from V and 2 from J; bases not matched to a gene: 7. This CDR3 contains 15 residues. As DNA, the CDR3 is TGTGCCAGCACCAGAAGCGGGGGCCCCTACAATGAGCAGTTCTTC. Its protein product is CASTRSGGPYNEQFF.

This clonotype was seen a few times. V and J are TRBV19 and TRBJ1-6; 10 bases are a match to TRBD1. With V trimmed by 2 bases and J by 7 bases, 2 bases remained unmatched. Germline CDR1 reads LNHDA; CDR2 reads SQIVND (reference sequence). The CDR3 spans 15 residues. The chain's CDR3 is CASSIQGQGNSPLHF. The CDR3 region has the DNA TGTGCCAGTAGTATACAGGGACAGGGGAATTCACCCCTCCACTTT.